This T cell receptor (beta chain) was captured in a study of T-cell reconstitution after alpha-beta-depleted transplantation in children. The junction had 8 bases not matched to a gene; V was cut back by 2 bases and J by 6 bases. Germline lookup yields CDR1 SQVTM and CDR2 ANQGSEA. The CDR3 contains 14 residues. Researchers prepared the TCRbeta library using unique molecular identifiers, the study reports. TCRdb reanalysed the PCR reads using MiXCR and keeps one entry per CDR3 protein. Of 400,000 to 500,000 distinct CDR3 sequences in the sample, approximately 10% are singletons; the top ten hold 5% to 6.5%. This clonotype occurred a few times.

V is TRBV29-1 and J is TRBJ2-3; 7 bases are a match to TRBD1. The receptor was derived from a human donor who donated a stem cell graft to a child with acute myeloid leukemia. The sequencing used PBMCs from the stem cell graft donor, collected from the stem cell graft. The CDR3 is CSVERSGGTDTQYF. The CDR3 coding sequence is TGCAGCGTTGAAAGGTCAGGGGGTACGGATACGCAGTATTTT.